The TCR beta chain under discussion was sequenced for a study of blood T cell repertoires in COVID-19. Libraries were prepared by immunoSEQ multiplex PCR; TCRdb keeps only in-frame clonotypes and omits some of them. The sample holds a few hundred thousand clones, roughly nine tenths seen once. There are 17 residues in the CDR3. Trimming cost V 2 bases and J 2 bases; bases outside gene matches: 11. In germline, CDR1 is LGHNA, CDR2 YNFKEQ. This TCR derives from a man between 65 and 79 years old with acute or convalescent COVID-19. The sequenced sample was peripheral blood. The chain combines TRBV4-2 with TRBJ2-5; 7 bases match TRBD2. The CDR3 coding sequence is TGTGCCAGCAGCCAAACCGCTTCCCAGGGAGGGCAAGAGACCCAGTACTTC. Translated: CASSQTASQGGQETQYF.